This T cell receptor (beta chain) derives from a study of technical replicates of blood from a handful of donors. The CDR3 totals 13 residues. CDR1 is SGHRS, CDR2 YFSETQ, per germline. Trimming cost V 2 bases and J 7 bases; bases outside gene matches: 4. Measured with immunoSEQ multiplex PCR; TCRdb has only the in-frame clones, and not every one. The table includes some 70,000 clones, around 94% detected once. The sample comprised T cells isolated from PBMCs. J is TRBJ1-2 and V is TRBV5-1; 8 nucleotides line up with TRBD1. This TCR came from a human donor in good health. Written as DNA, the CDR3 is TGCGCCAGCAGCTTTGACAGGGGACGTGGCTACACCTTC. Translation gives CASSFDRGRGYTF.